This TCR beta chain was sequenced for a study of blood T cell repertoires in COVID-19. The authors' processing: Estimation of nucleated cell counts was performed using reference gene primer amplification. Using immunoSEQ multiplex PCR, the repertoire was profiled, and TCRdb retains in-frame clones only, with some absent. Clone size and the V and J calls come from that table; the DNA yielded D and trimming. This sample has over 200,000 clones; over 70% occur once, and the top ten carry approximately 7.2%. J lost 4 bases, V lost 4 bases, and 14 bases had no gene match. The CDR3 extends over 18 amino acids. The germline gives CDR1 SGHKS, CDR2 YYEKEE (reference sequence).

Sequencing was done on a sample of peripheral blood. The rearrangement links TRBV5-5 to TRBJ2-2; 9 bases line up with TRBD2. This clonotype was obtained from an elderly woman with acute or convalescent COVID-19. The CDR3 DNA reads TGTGCCAGCAGCCCGGGGGGGGCTAGCGGGGTTTTCACCGGGGAGCTGTTTTTT. It encodes CASSPGGASGVFTGELFF.